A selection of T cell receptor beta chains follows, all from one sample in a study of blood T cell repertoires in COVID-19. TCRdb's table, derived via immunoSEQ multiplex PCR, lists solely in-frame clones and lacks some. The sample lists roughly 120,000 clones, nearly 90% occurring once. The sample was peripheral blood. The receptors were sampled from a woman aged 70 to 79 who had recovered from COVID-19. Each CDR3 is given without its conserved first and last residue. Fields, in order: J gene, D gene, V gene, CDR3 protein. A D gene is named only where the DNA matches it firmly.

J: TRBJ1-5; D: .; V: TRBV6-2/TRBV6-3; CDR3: ASSIAERQPQH
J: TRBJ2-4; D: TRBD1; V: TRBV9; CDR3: ASSVAPLGQGDIQY
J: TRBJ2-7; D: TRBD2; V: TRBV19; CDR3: ASSIDPASGAYEQY
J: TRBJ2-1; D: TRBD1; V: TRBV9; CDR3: ASSVADRGLYEQF
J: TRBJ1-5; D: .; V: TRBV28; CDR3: ASSLGRSNQPQH
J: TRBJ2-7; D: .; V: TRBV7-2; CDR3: ASSSTPYEQY
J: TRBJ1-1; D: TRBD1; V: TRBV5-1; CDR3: ASSLVQGAQTEAF
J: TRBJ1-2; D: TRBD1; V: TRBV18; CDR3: ASSPGTGGGYT
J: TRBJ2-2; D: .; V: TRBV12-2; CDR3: ASHPYLAGGRNGELF
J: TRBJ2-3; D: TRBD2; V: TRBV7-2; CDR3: ASSLGGSGTDTQY
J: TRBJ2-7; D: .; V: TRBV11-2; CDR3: ASSLGRVSYEQY
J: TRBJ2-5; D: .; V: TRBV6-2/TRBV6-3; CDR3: ASSPGGSRETQY
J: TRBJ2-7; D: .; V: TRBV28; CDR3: ASSLNQARNYEQY
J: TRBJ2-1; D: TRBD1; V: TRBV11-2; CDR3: ASSWDRDNEQF
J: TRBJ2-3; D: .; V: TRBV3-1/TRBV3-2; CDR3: ASSQLPGPYTDTQY
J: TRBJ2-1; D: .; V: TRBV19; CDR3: ASSGGRQGYNEQF
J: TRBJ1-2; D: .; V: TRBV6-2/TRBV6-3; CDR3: ASSYGLANYGYT
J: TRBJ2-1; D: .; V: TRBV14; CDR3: ASSQDRDQFEQF
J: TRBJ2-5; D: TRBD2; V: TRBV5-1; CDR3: ASTGGRASETQY
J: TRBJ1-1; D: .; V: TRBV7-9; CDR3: ASSGQGNTEAF
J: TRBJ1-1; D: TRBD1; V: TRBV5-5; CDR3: ASSARQGLTEAF
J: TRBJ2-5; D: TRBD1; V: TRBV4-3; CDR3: ASSQLNPPGGETQY
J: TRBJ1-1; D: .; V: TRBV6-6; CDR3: ASSLRSTEAF